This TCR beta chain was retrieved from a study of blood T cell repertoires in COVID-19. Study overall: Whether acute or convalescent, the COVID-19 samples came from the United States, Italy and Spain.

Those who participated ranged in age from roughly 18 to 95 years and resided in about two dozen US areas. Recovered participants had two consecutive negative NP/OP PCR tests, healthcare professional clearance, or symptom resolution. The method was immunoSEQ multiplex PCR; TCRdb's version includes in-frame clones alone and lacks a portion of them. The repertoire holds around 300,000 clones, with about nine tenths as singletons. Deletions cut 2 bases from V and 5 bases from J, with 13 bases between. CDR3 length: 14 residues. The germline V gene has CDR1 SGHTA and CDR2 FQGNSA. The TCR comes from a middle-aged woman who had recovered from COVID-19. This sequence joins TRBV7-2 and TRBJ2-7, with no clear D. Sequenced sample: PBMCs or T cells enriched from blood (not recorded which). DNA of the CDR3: TGTGCCAGCAGCTTACGGCTAGTTATCGACGAGCAGTACTTC. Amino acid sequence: CASSLRLVIDEQYF.